This T cell receptor beta chain was obtained from a study of CD8+ T cells in alopecia areata. Extraction of RNA preceded its reverse transcription into cDNA, which served as the sequencing template. This table comes from immunoSEQ multiplex PCR, and its TCRdb copy is limited to in-frame clones, with some not included. The data contain some 100,000 clones, over 60% of them singletons. The germline V and J ends were trimmed by 7 bases and 2 bases, with 8 bases remaining between them. CDR3 length: 11 residues. Germline CDR1 and CDR2: SQVTM and ANQGSEA. This chain links TRBV29-1 with TRBJ2-5; D is undetermined. The sequence was collected from a human donor in good health. The sequenced sample was CD4+ T cells sorted from blood. CDR3 amino acids: CSGGPQETQYF. CDR3 DNA sequence: TGCAGCGGTGGACCTCAAGAGACCCAGTACTTC.